The 5 T cell receptor beta chains given below trace back to one sample, sequenced in a study of Ad26.COV2.S vaccination and SARS-CoV-2 variants. Sample treatment: roughly 18 received Ad26.COV2.S at low or high dose, single or two shots; a few received placebo; per-sample allocation not given. Samples analyzed were those drawn on day 63 after the first vaccine or placebo injection. Clones were read by immunoSEQ multiplex PCR, and TCRdb kept only the in-frame ones, dropping some. The sample has around 320,000 clones, over 80% seen once. Sequencing used peripheral blood, obtained in a trial of Ad26.COV2.S vaccine versus placebo. These receptors were obtained from a person aged 18-65 years who received the Ad26.COV2.S COVID-19 vaccine or a placebo.

The V call is TRBV28, the J call TRBJ2-2; no clear D gene. V was trimmed by 6 bases and J by 6 bases, leaving 8 bases between them. In germline, CDR1 is MDHEN, CDR2 SYDVKM. This CDR3 comprises 12 residues. The CDR3 loop reads CASSSDPGELFF. The CDR3 DNA is TGTGCCAGCAGCTCTGACCCCGGGGAGCTGTTTTTT.

The rearrangement uses TRBV19 and TRBJ1-4; D perhaps matches TRBD1 (5 bases). The CDR3 contains 14 residues. Trimming took 7 bases from V and 7 from J, leaving 16 bases between them. Germline assignment: CDR1 LNHDA and CDR2 SQIVND (reference sequence). The CDR3 here is CASNRQGNSEKLFF. The DNA for the CDR3 is TGTGCCAGTAACCGTCAGGGTAACTCTGAAAAACTGTTTTTT.

This chain joins TRBV28 and TRBJ1-5, with D perhaps TRBD1 (5 bases). The V end was cut by 8 bases, the J end by 2 bases, with 13 bases between. CDR1 and CDR2 (germline): MDHEN, SYDVKM. This CDR3 is built from 14 residues. The CDR3, as DNA: TGTGCCAGCCACCGGGACGGAGGCAATCAGCCCCAGCATTTT. Translating it yields CASHRDGGNQPQHF.

The rearrangement uses TRBV6-5 and TRBJ1-6; TRBD1 agrees at 8 bases. V lost 6 bases to trimming and J lost 8 bases; unmatched junction nucleotides: 6. This CDR3 spans 14 amino acids. Germline V gives CDR1 MNHEY, CDR2 SVGAGI. The CDR3 DNA sequence: TGTGCCAGCAGACTCTCGACAGGGGATTCACCCCTCCACTTT. It specifies CASRLSTGDSPLHF.

The chain uses TRBV19 and TRBJ1-1; 9 bases are a match to TRBD1. CDR1 is LNHDA, CDR2 SQIVND, per germline (reference sequence). V dropped 3 bases and J dropped 3; count of bases not matched to a gene: 11. This CDR3 is 17 amino acids long. The CDR3 region is CASSITGGSYGDTEAFF. Written as DNA, the CDR3 is TGTGCCAGTAGTATTACAGGGGGCTCCTACGGGGACACTGAAGCTTTCTTT.